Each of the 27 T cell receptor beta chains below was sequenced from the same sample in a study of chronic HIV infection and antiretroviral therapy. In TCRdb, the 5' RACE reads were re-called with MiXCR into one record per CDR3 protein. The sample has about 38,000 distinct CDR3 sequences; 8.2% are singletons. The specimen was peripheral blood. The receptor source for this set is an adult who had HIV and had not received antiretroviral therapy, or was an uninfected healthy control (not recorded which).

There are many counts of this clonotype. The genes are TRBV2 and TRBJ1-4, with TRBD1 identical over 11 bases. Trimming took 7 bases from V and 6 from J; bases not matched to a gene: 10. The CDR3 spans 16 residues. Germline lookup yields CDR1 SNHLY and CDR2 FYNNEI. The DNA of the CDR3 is TGTGCCAGCACTTCACGTCGGACAGGGGGCTATGAAAAACTGTTTTTT. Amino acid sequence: CASTSRRTGGYEKLFF. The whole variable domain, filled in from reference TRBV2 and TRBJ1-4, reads EPEVTQTPSHQVTQMGQEVILRCVPISNHLYFYWYRQILGQKVEFLVSFYNNEISEKSEIFDDQFSVERPDGSNFTLKIRSTKLEDSAMYFCASTSRRTGGYEKLFFGSGTQLSVL.

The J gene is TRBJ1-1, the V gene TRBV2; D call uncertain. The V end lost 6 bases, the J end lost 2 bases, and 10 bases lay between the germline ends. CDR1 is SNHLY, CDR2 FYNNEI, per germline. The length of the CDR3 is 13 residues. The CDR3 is CASREDANTEAFF. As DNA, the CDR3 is TGTGCCAGCAGGGAGGACGCTAACACTGAAGCTTTCTTT.

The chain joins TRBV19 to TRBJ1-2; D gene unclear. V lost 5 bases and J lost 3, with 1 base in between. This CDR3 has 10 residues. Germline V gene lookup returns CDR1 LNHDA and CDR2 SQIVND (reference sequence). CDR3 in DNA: TGTGCCAGTAGTGACTATGGCTACACCTTC. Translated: CASSDYGYTF. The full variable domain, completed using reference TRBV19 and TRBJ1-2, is DGGITQSPKYLFRKEGQNVTLSCEQNLNHDAMYWYRQDPGQGLRLIYYSQIVNDFQKGDIAEGYSVSREKKESFPLTVTSAQKNPTAFYLCASSDYGYTFGSGTRLTVV.

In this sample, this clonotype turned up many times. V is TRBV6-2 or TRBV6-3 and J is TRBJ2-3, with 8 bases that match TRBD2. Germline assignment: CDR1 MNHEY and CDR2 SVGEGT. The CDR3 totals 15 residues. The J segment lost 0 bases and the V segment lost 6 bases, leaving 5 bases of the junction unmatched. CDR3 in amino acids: CASRRLATSTDTQYF. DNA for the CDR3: TGTGCCAGCAGACGACTAGCGACTAGCACAGATACGCAGTATTTT.

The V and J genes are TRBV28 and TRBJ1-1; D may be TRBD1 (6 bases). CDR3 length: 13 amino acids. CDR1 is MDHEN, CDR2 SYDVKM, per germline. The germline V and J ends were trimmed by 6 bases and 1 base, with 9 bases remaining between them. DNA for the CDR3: TGTGCCAGCAGGGAGGGACAGAACACTGAAGCTTTCTTT. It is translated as CASREGQNTEAFF.

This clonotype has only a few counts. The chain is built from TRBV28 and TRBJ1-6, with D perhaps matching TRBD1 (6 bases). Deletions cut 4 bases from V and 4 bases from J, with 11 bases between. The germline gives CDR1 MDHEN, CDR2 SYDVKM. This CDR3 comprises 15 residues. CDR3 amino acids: CASSSRDNYNSPLHF. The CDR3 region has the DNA TGTGCCAGCAGTTCCCGGGACAATTATAATTCACCCCTCCACTTT. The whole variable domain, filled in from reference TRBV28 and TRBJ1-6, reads DVKVTQSSRYLVKRTGEKVFLECVQDMDHENMFWYRQDPGLGLRLIYFSYDVKMKEKGDIPEGYSVSREKKERFSLILESASTNQTSMYLCASSSRDNYNSPLHFGNGTRLTVT.

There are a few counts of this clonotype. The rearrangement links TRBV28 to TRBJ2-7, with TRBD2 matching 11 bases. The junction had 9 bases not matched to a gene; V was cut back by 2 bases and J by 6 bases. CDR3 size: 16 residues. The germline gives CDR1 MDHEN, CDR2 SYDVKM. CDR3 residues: CASSLTSGSSVFEQYF. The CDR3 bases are TGTGCCAGCAGTTTAACTAGCGGGAGTTCCGTTTTCGAGCAGTACTTC.

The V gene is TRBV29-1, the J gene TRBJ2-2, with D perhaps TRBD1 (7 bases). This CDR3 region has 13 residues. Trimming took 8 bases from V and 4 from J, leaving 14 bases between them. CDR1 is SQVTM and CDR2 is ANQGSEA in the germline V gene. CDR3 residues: CSSRQGGTGELFF. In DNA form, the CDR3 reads TGCAGCTCGAGACAGGGAGGCACCGGGGAGCTGTTTTTT.

The CDR3 nucleotides are TGCAGTGCTCCAAAGGGGACTTTAGAGACCCAGTACTTC. Encoded protein: CSAPKGTLETQYF. This sequence joins TRBV20-1 and TRBJ2-5; D is perhaps TRBD2 (6 bases). V lost 5 bases to trimming and J lost 4 bases, with 14 bases between them. CDR3 size: 13 residues. The V gene's germline CDR1 is DFQATT and CDR2 SNEGSKA (reference sequence).

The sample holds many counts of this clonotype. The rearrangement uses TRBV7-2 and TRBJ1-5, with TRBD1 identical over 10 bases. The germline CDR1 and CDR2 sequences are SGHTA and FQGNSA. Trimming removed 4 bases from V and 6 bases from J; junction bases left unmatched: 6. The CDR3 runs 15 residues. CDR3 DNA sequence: TGTGCCAGCAGCTCCGGACAGGGGGGCGTTCAGCCCCAGCATTTT. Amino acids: CASSSGQGGVQPQHF. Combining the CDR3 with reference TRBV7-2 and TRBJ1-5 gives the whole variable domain GAGVSQSPSNKVTEKGKDVELRCDPISGHTALYWYRQSLGQGLEFLIYFQGNSAPDKSGLPSDRFSAERTGGSVSTLTIQRTQQEDSAVYLCASSSGQGGVQPQHFGDGTRLSIL.

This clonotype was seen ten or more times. CDR3 coding DNA: TGTGCCAGCAGTTTATATGGGACAGGGGAGTTAGCTTTCTTT. Its translation: CASSLYGTGELAFF. The chain uses TRBV27 and TRBJ1-1; TRBD1 agrees at 10 bases. The CDR3 is 14 residues long. The germline V gene has CDR1 MNHEY and CDR2 SMNVEV (reference sequence). V lost 1 base to trimming and J lost 10 bases; unmatched junction nucleotides: 6.

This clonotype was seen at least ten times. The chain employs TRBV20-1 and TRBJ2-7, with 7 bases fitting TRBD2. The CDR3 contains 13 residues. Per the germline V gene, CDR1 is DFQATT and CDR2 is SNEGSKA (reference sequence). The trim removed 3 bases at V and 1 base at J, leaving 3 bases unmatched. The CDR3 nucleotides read TGCAGTGCTAGGGCCGGGGGGTCCTACGAGCAGTACTTC. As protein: CSARAGGSYEQYF.

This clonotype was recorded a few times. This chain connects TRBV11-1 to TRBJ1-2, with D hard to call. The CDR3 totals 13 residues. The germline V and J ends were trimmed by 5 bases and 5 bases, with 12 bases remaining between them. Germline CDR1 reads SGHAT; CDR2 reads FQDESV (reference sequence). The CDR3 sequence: CASSPTKNYGYTF. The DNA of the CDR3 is TGTGCCAGCAGCCCCACCAAAAATTATGGCTACACCTTC.

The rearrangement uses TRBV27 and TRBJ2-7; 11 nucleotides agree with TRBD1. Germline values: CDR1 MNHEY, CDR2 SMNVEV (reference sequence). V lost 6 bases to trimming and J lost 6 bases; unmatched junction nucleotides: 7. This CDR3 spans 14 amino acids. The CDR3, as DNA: TGTGCCAGCAGCTCAGGGACAGGGGGAGTCGAGCAGTACTTC. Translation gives CASSSGTGGVEQYF.

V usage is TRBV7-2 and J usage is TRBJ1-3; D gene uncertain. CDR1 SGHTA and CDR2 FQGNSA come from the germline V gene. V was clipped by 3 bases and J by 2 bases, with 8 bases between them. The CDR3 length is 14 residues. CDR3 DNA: TGTGCCAGCAGCTTGAGGAGCACTGGAAACACCATATATTTT. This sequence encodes CASSLRSTGNTIYF. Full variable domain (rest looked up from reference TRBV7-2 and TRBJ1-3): GAGVSQSPSNKVTEKGKDVELRCDPISGHTALYWYRQSLGQGLEFLIYFQGNSAPDKSGLPSDRFSAERTGGSVSTLTIQRTQQEDSAVYLCASSLRSTGNTIYFGEGSWLTVV.

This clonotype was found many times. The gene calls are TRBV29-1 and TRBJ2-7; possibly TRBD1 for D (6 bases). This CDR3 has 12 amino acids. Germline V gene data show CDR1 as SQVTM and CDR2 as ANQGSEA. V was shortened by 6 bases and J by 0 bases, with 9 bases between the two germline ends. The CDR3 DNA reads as TGCAGCGTAGGGGGAGACTCCTACGAGCAGTACTTC. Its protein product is CSVGGDSYEQYF.

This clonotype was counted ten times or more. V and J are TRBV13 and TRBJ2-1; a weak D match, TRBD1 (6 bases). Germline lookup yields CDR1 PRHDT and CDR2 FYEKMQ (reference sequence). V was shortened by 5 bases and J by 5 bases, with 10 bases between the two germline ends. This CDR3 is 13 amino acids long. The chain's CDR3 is CASSLRGHNEQFF. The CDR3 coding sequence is TGTGCCAGCAGCCTCAGGGGACACAATGAGCAGTTCTTC.

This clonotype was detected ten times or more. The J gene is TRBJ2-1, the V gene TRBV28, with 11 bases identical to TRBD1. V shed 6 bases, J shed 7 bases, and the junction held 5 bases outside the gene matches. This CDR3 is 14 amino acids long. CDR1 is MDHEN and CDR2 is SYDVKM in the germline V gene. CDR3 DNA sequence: TGTGCCAGCAGGGACAGGGGGCGAAAAAATGAGCAGTTCTTC. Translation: CASRDRGRKNEQFF.

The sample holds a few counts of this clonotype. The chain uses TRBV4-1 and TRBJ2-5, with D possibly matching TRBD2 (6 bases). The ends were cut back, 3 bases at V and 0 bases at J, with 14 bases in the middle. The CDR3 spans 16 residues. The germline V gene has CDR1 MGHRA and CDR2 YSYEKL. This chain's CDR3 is CASSHPGGINQETQYF. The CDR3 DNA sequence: TGCGCCAGCAGCCACCCCGGGGGAATTAACCAAGAGACCCAGTACTTC.

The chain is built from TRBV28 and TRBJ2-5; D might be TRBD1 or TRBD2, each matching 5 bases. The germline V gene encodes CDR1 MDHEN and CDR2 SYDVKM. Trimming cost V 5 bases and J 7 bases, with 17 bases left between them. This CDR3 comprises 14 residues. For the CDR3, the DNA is TGTGCCAGCAGTCCGGGACCCATCAGCGTGACCCAGTACTTC. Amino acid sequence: CASSPGPISVTQYF.

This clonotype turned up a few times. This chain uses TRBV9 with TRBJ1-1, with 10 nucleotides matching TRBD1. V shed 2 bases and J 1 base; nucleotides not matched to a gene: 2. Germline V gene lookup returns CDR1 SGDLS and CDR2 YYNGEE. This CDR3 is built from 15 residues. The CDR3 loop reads CASSVDRGPNTEAFF. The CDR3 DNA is TGTGCCAGCAGCGTCGACAGGGGGCCGAACACTGAAGCTTTCTTT.

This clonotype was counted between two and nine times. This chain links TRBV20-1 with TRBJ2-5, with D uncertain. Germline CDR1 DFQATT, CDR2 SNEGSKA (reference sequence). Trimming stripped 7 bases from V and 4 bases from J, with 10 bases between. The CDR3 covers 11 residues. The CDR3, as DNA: TGCAGTGTGGGCGGAGCAGAGACCCAGTACTTC. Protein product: CSVGGAETQYF.

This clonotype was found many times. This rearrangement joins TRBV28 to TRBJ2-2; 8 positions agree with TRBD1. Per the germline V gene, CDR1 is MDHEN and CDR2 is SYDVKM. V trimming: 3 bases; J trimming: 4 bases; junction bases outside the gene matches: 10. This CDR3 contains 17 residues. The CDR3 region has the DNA TGTGCCAGCAGTTTGGGGACAGGATTCCTGTTCACCGGGGAGCTGTTTTTT. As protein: CASSLGTGFLFTGELFF.

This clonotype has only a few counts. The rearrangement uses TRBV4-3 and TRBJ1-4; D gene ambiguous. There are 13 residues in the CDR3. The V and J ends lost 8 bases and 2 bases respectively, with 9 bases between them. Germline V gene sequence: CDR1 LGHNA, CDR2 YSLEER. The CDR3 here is CASAPQTNEKLFF. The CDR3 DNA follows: TGCGCCAGCGCCCCCCAGACTAATGAAAAACTGTTTTTT.

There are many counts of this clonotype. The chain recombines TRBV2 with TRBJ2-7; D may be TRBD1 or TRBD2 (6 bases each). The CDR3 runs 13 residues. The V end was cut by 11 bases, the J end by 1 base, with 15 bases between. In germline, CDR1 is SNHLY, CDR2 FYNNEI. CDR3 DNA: TGTGCCCGCGAGGGGGGATCATCCTACGAGCAGTACTTC. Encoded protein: CAREGGSSYEQYF.

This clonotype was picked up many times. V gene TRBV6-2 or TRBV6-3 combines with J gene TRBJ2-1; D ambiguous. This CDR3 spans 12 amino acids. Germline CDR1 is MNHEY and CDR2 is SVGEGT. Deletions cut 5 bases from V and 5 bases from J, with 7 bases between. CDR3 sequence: CASSPFNNEQFF. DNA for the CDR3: TGTGCCAGCAGTCCTTTCAACAATGAGCAGTTCTTC.

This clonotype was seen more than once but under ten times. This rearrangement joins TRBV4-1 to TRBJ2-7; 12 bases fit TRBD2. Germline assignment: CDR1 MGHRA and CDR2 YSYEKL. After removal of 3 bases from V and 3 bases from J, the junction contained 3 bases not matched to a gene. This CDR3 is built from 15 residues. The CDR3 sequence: CASSHLTSGGYEQYF. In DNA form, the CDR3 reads TGCGCCAGCAGCCACCTGACTAGCGGGGGCTACGAGCAGTACTTC.